The T cell receptor beta chain described here comes from a study of CD8+CD57+ T cells in acquired aplastic anemia. This clonotype was detected a few times. The template for TCR beta VDJ and CDR3 sequence profiling was genomic DNA. TCRdb re-called the reads through MiXCR, storing one row per CDR3 protein. The sample has roughly 180,000 distinct CDR3 sequences, 40% to 50% seen once. CDR1 is SGHTA and CDR2 is FQGTGA in the germline V gene. This CDR3 region has 16 residues. The J segment lost 2 bases and the V segment lost 5 bases, leaving 10 bases of the junction unmatched. The chain is built from TRBV7-3 and TRBJ2-7; TRBD1 matches at 9 bases. The source of this sequence is a human donor in good health. Sequencing input: sorted CD4+, CD8+, or CD8+CD57+ T cells (not recorded which) from PBMCs. In nucleotides, the CDR3 is TGTGCCAGCAGCCTTCAGACAGGGGGAGGACCCTACGAGCAGTACTTC. Translated, it gives CASSLQTGGGPYEQYF.